What follows are 32 T cell receptor beta chains derived from one specimen sequenced in a study of T-cell memory formation after mild COVID-19. TCRdb redid the calling of the 5' RACE reads with MiXCR, one entry per CDR3 protein. The table records 300,000 to 400,000 distinct CDR3 sequences, 25% to 30% of them present only once. Sequencing was carried out using PBMCs or a T cell subset sorted from them (not recorded which). The receptors were sampled from an adult woman who had mild COVID-19 (a few samples of this study predate the infection). Cell type and time point are not known.

The chain has TRBV12-3 or TRBV12-4 and TRBJ2-3; D gene uncertain. Trimming pared 3 bases from V and 5 bases from J, leaving 6 bases between. CDR3 size: 12 residues. The CDR3 DNA reads as TGTGCCAGCAGTTTGGACCGAGATACGCAGTATTTT. The encoded protein is CASSLDRDTQYF.

DNA of the CDR3: TGCAGTGCTAGAGATACTCAGGGGGCGACTGAAGCTTTCTTT. The encoded protein is CSARDTQGATEAFF. The chain joins TRBV20-1 to TRBJ1-1; 8 nucleotides align to TRBD1. With 0 bases clipped from V and 5 bases from J, the junction kept 5 bases outside the gene matches. The CDR3 sequence is 14 residues long. Germline V lookup: CDR1 DFQATT, CDR2 SNEGSKA (reference sequence).

The chain is built from TRBV7-9 and TRBJ2-7; 7 bases align to TRBD1. Trimming at V came to 4 bases and at J to 4 bases, leaving 19 bases not matched to a gene. CDR3 length: 18 amino acids. Germline V gene sequence: CDR1 SEHNR, CDR2 FQNEAQ (reference sequence). CDR3 sequence (DNA): TGTGCCAGCAGCTCTCATAGGGATTACAGGGGATCCTGGTACGAGCAGTACTTC. Amino acid sequence: CASSSHRDYRGSWYEQYF.

CDR3 loop: CSAPRTGGRNQPQHF. CDR3 coding DNA: TGCAGTGCTCCGCGGACAGGGGGCAGGAATCAGCCCCAGCATTTT. V and J are TRBV20-1 and TRBJ1-5, with TRBD1 identical over 11 bases. Trimming took 5 bases from V and 4 from J; bases not matched to a gene: 7. This CDR3 has 15 residues. Looked up from germline, CDR1 is DFQATT and CDR2 is SNEGSKA (reference sequence).

This chain uses TRBV6-5 with TRBJ2-5; 11 bases line up with TRBD1. This CDR3 has 15 amino acids. The V gene end was trimmed by 6 bases and the J gene end by 9 bases; junction bases not matched to a gene: 12. Germline CDR1 and CDR2: MNHEY and SVGAGI. Written as DNA, the CDR3 is TGTGCCAGCAGCCAGGACAGGGGGCCCCGGAGCCCCCAGTACTTC. Translation: CASSQDRGPRSPQYF.

V usage is TRBV9 and J usage is TRBJ2-5, with D tentatively TRBD1 or TRBD2 (5 bases each). Germline CDR1 is SGDLS and CDR2 is YYNGEE. The CDR3 runs to 14 residues. V was cut by 4 bases and J by 5 bases, with 15 bases left in between. CDR3 sequence (DNA): TGTGCCAGCAGCTCCGGGACGATTCTGGAGACCCAGTACTTC. Translated: CASSSGTILETQYF.

The table lists this clonotype with a few counts. The chain has TRBV7-9 and TRBJ2-2, with D possibly TRBD2 on 6 matching bases. V was shortened by 11 bases and J by 3 bases, with 16 bases between the two germline ends. Germline V CDR1 and CDR2: SEHNR, FQNEAQ (reference sequence). The CDR3 runs to 14 residues. Here the CDR3 DNA reads TGTGCCGTCCTTGGAGGGGCCGACACCGGGGAGCTGTTTTTT. This translates into CAVLGGADTGELFF.

V gene TRBV9 combines with J gene TRBJ1-2, with 10 positions matching TRBD1. This CDR3 is built from 14 residues. With 6 bases clipped from V and 3 bases from J, the junction kept 5 bases outside the gene matches. Germline values: CDR1 SGDLS, CDR2 YYNGEE. In nucleotides, the CDR3 is TGTGCCAGCACTTCGACAGGGGGCTACTATGGCTACACCTTC. Its protein product is CASTSTGGYYGYTF.

The gene calls are TRBV10-3 and TRBJ2-3; D may match TRBD1 or TRBD2 (5 bases each). The germline V gene encodes CDR1 ENHRY and CDR2 SYGVKD. The CDR3 sequence is 14 residues long. Deletions cut 3 bases from V and 4 bases from J, with 11 bases between. This CDR3 is CAISDGQGADTQYF. DNA for the CDR3: TGTGCCATCAGTGACGGGCAGGGAGCAGATACGCAGTATTTT.

This chain links TRBV19 with TRBJ1-2; D is unclear. This CDR3 region has 16 residues. The V and J ends lost 3 bases and 0 bases respectively, with 14 bases between them. Germline CDR1 and CDR2: LNHDA and SQIVND (reference sequence). This CDR3 is CASSMRLWTSNYGYTF. CDR3 nucleotide sequence: TGTGCCAGTAGTATGAGGTTATGGACGTCTAACTATGGCTACACCTTC. Using reference TRBV19 and TRBJ1-2 for the parts outside the CDR3, the full variable domain is DGGITQSPKYLFRKEGQNVTLSCEQNLNHDAMYWYRQDPGQGLRLIYYSQIVNDFQKGDIAEGYSVSREKKESFPLTVTSAQKNPTAFYLCASSMRLWTSNYGYTFGSGTRLTVV.

This clonotype came up a few times. V is TRBV9 and J is TRBJ2-1; 7 bases are shared with TRBD1. J lost 1 base, V lost 4 bases, and 11 bases had no gene match. The CDR3 sequence is 17 residues long. CDR1 and CDR2 from the germline V gene are SGDLS and YYNGEE. CDR3 DNA: TGTGCCAGCAGCCCCTCGGGACAGTTAAGGTCCTACAATGAGCAGTTCTTC. Translated: CASSPSGQLRSYNEQFF.

This clonotype has a handful of counts. J is TRBJ1-3 and V is TRBV5-1; 7 bases line up with TRBD1. The V gene's germline CDR1 is SGHRS and CDR2 YFSETQ. Trimming took 4 bases from V and 4 from J; bases not matched to a gene: 8. The CDR3 totals 15 residues. The CDR3 DNA is TGCGCCAGCAGCGACGACAGGGCGGGCGGAAACACCATATATTTT. Translation: CASSDDRAGGNTIYF.

The V gene is TRBV4-1, the J gene TRBJ2-1; D tentatively fits TRBD1 or TRBD2 (6 bases each). Deletions cut 1 base from V and 5 bases from J, with 12 bases between. Germline-derived CDR1 and CDR2 are MGHRA and YSYEKL. This CDR3 region has 15 residues. The CDR3 DNA follows: TGCGCCAGCAGCCAAGCGGGGGCGGCAAACAATGAGCAGTTCTTC. This codes for CASSQAGAANNEQFF.

This clonotype turned up a few times. The rearrangement joins TRBV5-1 to TRBJ2-3; 8 bases fit TRBD2. Germline CDR1 and CDR2: SGHRS and YFSETQ. The J segment lost 4 bases and the V segment lost 2 bases, leaving 6 bases of the junction unmatched. The CDR3 has 15 amino acids. CDR3 sequence (DNA): TGCGCCAGCAGCTTAGATAGCGGGATGCCAGATACGCAGTATTTT. Translated, it gives CASSLDSGMPDTQYF.

This clonotype showed up just a few times. One end of the junction fails to match germline, which may point to a read error. The chain links TRBV3-1 to TRBJ2-2; the D is unclear. CDR1 LGHDT and CDR2 YNNKEL come from the germline V gene (reference sequence). CDR3 length: 13 residues. Here the CDR3 DNA reads TGTGCCAGCAGCCTCTGGAACGCCGGGGAGCTGTTTTTT. It is translated as CASSLWNAGELFF.

V usage is TRBV12-3 or TRBV12-4 and J usage is TRBJ1-1, with D unclear. This CDR3 is built from 14 residues. Trimming removed 6 bases from V and 7 bases from J, with 18 bases in between. This CDR3 reads CASSLPPGSGEAFF. The DNA for the CDR3 is TGTGCCAGCAGCTTACCCCCGGGATCAGGTGAAGCTTTCTTT.

This clonotype was counted ten times or more. This chain links TRBV7-2 with TRBJ2-3; D unclear. CDR1 is SGHTA, CDR2 FQGNSA, per germline. This CDR3 is 12 amino acids long. Trimming took 3 bases from V and 4 from J, leaving 5 bases between them. CDR3 amino acids: CASSFGADTQYF. The CDR3 nucleotides read TGTGCCAGCAGCTTCGGAGCAGATACGCAGTATTTT.

This clonotype was observed a handful of times. The chain uses TRBV7-8 and TRBJ1-6; 8 nucleotides align to TRBD1. This CDR3 is 17 amino acids long. V shed 5 bases, J shed 6 bases, and the junction held 12 bases outside the gene matches. CDR1 SGHVS and CDR2 FQNEAQ come from the germline V gene. CDR3 in DNA: TGTGCCAGCAGCCACACCCGAAGACAGGGGCTTAATTCACCCCTCCACTTT. Translating gives CASSHTRRQGLNSPLHF.

The CDR3 DNA is TGTGCCACCAGCCTGACGCGCGGGAGCGGCAATGAGCAGTTCTTC. Its translation is CATSLTRGSGNEQFF. The gene calls are TRBV24-1 and TRBJ2-1; the match to TRBD2 covers 7 bases. CDR1 and CDR2 (germline): KGHDR, SFDVKD. This CDR3 comprises 15 residues. V shed 7 bases and J 6 bases; nucleotides not matched to a gene: 11.

The rearrangement links TRBV4-1 to TRBJ1-2; TRBD1 aligns across 10 bases. The V gene end was trimmed by 2 bases and the J gene end by 5 bases; junction bases not matched to a gene: 5. CDR3 size: 15 residues. Germline assignment: CDR1 MGHRA and CDR2 YSYEKL. The DNA of the CDR3 is TGCGCCAGCAGCCAACGGACAGGGGGGAATTATGGCTACACCTTC. It is translated as CASSQRTGGNYGYTF.

This rearrangement joins TRBV19 to TRBJ1-2; 7 bases map to TRBD1. Germline V gene lookup returns CDR1 LNHDA and CDR2 SQIVND (reference sequence). The junction had 5 bases not matched to a gene; V was cut back by 4 bases and J by 3 bases. The CDR3 extends over 14 amino acids. In DNA form, the CDR3 reads TGTGCCAGTAGTACCGACAGGGCGGACTATGGCTACACCTTC. This encodes CASSTDRADYGYTF.

A few counts support this clonotype. This sequence joins TRBV20-1 and TRBJ1-2; possibly TRBD1 for D (6 bases). The CDR3 extends over 17 amino acids. Germline assignment: CDR1 DFQATT and CDR2 SNEGSKA (reference sequence). V dropped 2 bases and J dropped 3 bases, with 22 bases sitting between them. The CDR3 here is CSARPIGQPIGYYGYTF. The CDR3 nucleotides are TGCAGTGCTAGACCCATCGGACAGCCCATTGGGTACTATGGCTACACCTTC.

V is TRBV4-2 and J is TRBJ2-1; 9 nucleotides line up with TRBD1. The germline V gene encodes CDR1 LGHNA and CDR2 YNFKEQ. The CDR3 runs 16 residues. After removal of 0 bases from V and 8 bases from J, the junction contained 8 bases not matched to a gene. The CDR3 protein is CASSQDLTGGEYEQFF. CDR3 DNA sequence: TGTGCCAGCAGCCAAGATTTGACAGGGGGGGAATATGAGCAGTTCTTC.

This CDR3 is CASSAVTVGVKGTDTQYF. The CDR3 DNA is TGTGCCAGCAGCGCTGTAACCGTGGGGGTCAAAGGCACAGATACGCAGTATTTT. This chain joins TRBV9 and TRBJ2-3; D is tentatively TRBD1 or TRBD2 (5 bases each). The V gene lost 3 bases and the J gene lost 1 base, with 21 bases spanning the gap. The germline V gene has CDR1 SGDLS and CDR2 YYNGEE. CDR3 length: 18 residues.

The chain links TRBV9 to TRBJ1-5, with D possibly matching TRBD1 (6 bases). Trimming removed 0 bases at V and 5 bases at J, with 12 bases between. The V gene's germline CDR1 is SGDLS and CDR2 YYNGEE. This CDR3 is built from 15 residues. CDR3 nucleotides: TGTGCCAGCAGCGTAGAGGGGGTGCCCTATCAGCCCCAGCATTTT. Translation: CASSVEGVPYQPQHF. Using reference TRBV9 and TRBJ1-5 for the parts outside the CDR3, the full variable domain is DSGVTQTPKHLITATGQRVTLRCSPRSGDLSVYWYQQSLDQGLQFLIQYYNGEERAKGNILERFSAQQFPDLHSELNLSSLELGDSALYFCASSVEGVPYQPQHFGDGTRLSIL.

This clonotype has more than one count but fewer than ten. The chain carries TRBV20-1 and TRBJ1-5; maybe TRBD1 (6 bases). Germline lookup yields CDR1 DFQATT and CDR2 SNEGSKA (reference sequence). The CDR3 covers 16 residues. The germline V and J ends were trimmed by 4 bases and 0 bases, with 16 bases remaining between them. CDR3 sequence reads: CSAIQGGVYSNQPQHF. For the CDR3, the DNA is TGCAGTGCTATACAGGGTGGTGTATATAGCAATCAGCCCCAGCATTTT.

V gene TRBV12-3 or TRBV12-4 combines with J gene TRBJ2-3; D is unresolved. The CDR3 totals 14 residues. The V end lost 3 bases, the J end lost 4 bases, and 11 bases lay between the germline ends. CDR3 in DNA: TGTGCCAGCAGTTTTAGGGCCGTATCAGATACGCAGTATTTT. Translated: CASSFRAVSDTQYF.

The chain recombines TRBV10-3 with TRBJ2-3; TRBD2 matches at 8 bases. Germline loops: CDR1 ENHRY, CDR2 SYGVKD. This CDR3 has 14 residues. The ends lost 5 bases at V and 6 bases at J; junction bases unmatched: 7. The CDR3 DNA reads as TGTGCCATCAGTCCGGGACTAGAGTCGGATACGCAGTATTTT. As protein: CAISPGLESDTQYF.

This clonotype came up a few times. The V call is TRBV29-1, the J call TRBJ2-7, with TRBD1 matching 7 bases. This CDR3 contains 14 residues. Germline assignment: CDR1 SQVTM and CDR2 ANQGSEA. Germline trimming cut 7 bases from V and 3 bases from J; bases unmatched to any gene: 12. CDR3 nucleotide sequence: TGCAGCGCCGAGGGGGCAGGAGAATTCTACGAGCAGTACTTC. It is translated as CSAEGAGEFYEQYF.

This clonotype has just a few counts. The chain employs TRBV29-1 and TRBJ2-1, with a possible D match to TRBD1 (5 bases). The germline V gene has CDR1 SQVTM and CDR2 ANQGSEA. Between the trimmed V and J ends, which lost 2 bases and 9 bases, there was a span of 17 bases. The CDR3 totals 14 residues. The CDR3 nucleotides are TGCAGCGTTGAATATCGTAATCAGGGAAGTGAGCAGTTCTTC. The encoded protein is CSVEYRNQGSEQFF.

The chain combines TRBV24-1 with TRBJ2-2; D is unclear. V was pared by 6 bases and J by 1 base, with 17 bases between. Germline lookup yields CDR1 KGHDR and CDR2 SFDVKD. The CDR3 runs 17 residues. The CDR3 reads CATSPSEWVQNTGELFF. In DNA, the CDR3 is TGTGCCACCAGTCCCTCTGAGTGGGTCCAGAACACCGGGGAGCTGTTTTTT.

The chain combines TRBV12-3 or TRBV12-4 with TRBJ2-7; D is perhaps TRBD2 (5 bases). V shed 6 bases and J shed 5 bases, with 11 bases lying between them. The CDR3 is 12 amino acids. In DNA, the CDR3 is TGTGCCAGCAGCCCGGGGAACGACGAGCAGTACTTC. Protein product: CASSPGNDEQYF.